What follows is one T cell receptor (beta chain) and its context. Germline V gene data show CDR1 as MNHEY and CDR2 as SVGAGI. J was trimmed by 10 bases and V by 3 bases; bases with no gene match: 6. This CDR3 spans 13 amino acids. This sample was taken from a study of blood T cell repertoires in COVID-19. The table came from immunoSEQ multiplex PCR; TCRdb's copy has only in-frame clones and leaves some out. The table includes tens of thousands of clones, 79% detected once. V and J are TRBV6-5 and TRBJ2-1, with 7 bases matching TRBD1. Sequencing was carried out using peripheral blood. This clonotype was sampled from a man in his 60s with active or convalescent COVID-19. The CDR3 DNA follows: TGTGCCAGCAGTTATTCCCCGGGACAGGAGCAGTTCTTC. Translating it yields CASSYSPGQEQFF.